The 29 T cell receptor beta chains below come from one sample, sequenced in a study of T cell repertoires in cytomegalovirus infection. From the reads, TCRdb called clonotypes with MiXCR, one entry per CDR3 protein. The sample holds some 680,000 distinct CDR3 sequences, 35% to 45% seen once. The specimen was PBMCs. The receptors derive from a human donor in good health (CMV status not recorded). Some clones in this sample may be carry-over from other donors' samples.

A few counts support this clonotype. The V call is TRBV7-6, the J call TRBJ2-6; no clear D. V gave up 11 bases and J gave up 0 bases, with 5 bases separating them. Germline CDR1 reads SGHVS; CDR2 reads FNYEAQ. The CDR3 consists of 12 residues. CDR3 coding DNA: TGTGCCGCCTCCTCTGGGGCCAACGTCCTGACTTTC. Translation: CAASSGANVLTF.

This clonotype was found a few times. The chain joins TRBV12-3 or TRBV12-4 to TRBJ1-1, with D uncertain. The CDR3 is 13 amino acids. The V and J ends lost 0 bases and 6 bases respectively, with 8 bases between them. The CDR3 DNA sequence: TGTGCCAGCAGTTTAGCGATTCTCTCTGAAGCTTTCTTT. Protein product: CASSLAILSEAFF.

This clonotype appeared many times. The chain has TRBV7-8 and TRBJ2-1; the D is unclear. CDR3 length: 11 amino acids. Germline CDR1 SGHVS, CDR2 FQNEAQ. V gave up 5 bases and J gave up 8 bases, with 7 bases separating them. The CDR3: CASSPADEQFF. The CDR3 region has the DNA TGTGCCAGCAGCCCGGCGGATGAGCAGTTCTTC. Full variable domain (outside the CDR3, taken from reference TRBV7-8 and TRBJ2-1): GAGVSQSPRYKVAKRGQDVALRCDPISGHVSLFWYQQALGQGPEFLTYFQNEAQLDKSGLPSDRFFAERPEGSVSTLKIQRTQQEDSAVYLCASSPADEQFFGPGTRLTVL.

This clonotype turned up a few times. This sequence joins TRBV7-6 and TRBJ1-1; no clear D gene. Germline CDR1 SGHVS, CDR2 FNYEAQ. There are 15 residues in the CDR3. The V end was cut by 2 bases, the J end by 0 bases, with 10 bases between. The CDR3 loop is CASSLLAEMNTEAFF. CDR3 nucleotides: TGTGCCAGCAGCTTACTGGCAGAAATGAACACTGAAGCTTTCTTT.

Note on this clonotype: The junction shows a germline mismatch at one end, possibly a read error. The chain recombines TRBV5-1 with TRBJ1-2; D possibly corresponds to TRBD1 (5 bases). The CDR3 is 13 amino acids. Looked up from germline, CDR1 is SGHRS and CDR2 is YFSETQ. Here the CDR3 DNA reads TGCGACAGCAGCTTAGGACACGACTATGGCTACACCTTC. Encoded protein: CDSSLGHDYGYTF.

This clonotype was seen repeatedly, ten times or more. The CDR3, as DNA: TGTGCCAGTAGTCCCCAACGAAACACAGATACGCAGTATTTT. Translating it yields CASSPQRNTDTQYF. V is TRBV19 and J is TRBJ2-3; D not certain. Trimming took 5 bases from V and 2 from J, leaving 11 bases between them. The length of the CDR3 is 14 residues. Germline V gene lookup returns CDR1 LNHDA and CDR2 SQIVND (reference sequence).

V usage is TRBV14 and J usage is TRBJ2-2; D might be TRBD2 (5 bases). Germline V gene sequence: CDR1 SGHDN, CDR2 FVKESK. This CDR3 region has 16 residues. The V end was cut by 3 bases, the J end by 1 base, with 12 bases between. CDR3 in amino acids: CASSQGARRNTGELFF. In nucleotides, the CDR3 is TGTGCCAGCAGCCAGGGAGCAAGAAGGAACACCGGGGAGCTGTTTTTT.

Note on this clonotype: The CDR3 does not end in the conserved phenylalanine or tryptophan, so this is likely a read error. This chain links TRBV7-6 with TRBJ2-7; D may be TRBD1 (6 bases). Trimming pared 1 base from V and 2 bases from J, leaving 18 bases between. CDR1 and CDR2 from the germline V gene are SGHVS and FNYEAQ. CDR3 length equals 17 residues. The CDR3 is CASSLGSGQVNAYEQYL. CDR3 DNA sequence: TGTGCCAGCAGCTTAGGGTCGGGACAAGTTAACGCCTACGAGCAGTACTTA.

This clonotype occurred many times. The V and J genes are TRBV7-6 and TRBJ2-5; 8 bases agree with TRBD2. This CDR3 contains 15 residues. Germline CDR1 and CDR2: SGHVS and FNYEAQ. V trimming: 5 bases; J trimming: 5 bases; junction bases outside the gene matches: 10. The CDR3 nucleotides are TGTGCCAGCAGCCCACCAGCGGGAGTGAGGGAGACCCAGTACTTC. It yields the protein CASSPPAGVRETQYF.

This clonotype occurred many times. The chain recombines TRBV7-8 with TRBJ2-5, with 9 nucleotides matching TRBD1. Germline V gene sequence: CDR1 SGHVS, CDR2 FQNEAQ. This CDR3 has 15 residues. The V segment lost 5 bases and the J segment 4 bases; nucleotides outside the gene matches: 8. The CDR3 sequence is CASSLGTGTAETQYF. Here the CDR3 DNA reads TGTGCCAGCAGCCTTGGGACAGGGACAGCAGAGACCCAGTACTTC.

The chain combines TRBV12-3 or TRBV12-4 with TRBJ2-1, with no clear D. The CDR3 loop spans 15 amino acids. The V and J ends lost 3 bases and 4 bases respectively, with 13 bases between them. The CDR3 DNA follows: TGTGCCAGCAGTTTGAGTATAGGAGATTACAATGAGCAGTTCTTC. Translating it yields CASSLSIGDYNEQFF.

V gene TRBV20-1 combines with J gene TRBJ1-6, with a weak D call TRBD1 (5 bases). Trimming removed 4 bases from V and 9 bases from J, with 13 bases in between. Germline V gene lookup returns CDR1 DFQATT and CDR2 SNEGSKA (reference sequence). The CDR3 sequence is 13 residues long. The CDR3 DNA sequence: TGCAGTGCTAATGGTCAGGGTCGTTCACCCCTCCACTTT. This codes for CSANGQGRSPLHF.

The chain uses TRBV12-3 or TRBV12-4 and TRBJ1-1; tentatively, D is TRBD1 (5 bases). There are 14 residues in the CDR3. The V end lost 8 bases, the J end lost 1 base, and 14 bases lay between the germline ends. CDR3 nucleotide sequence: TGTGCCAGCTTTGCTCCGGGGCAGAACACTGAAGCTTTCTTT. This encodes CASFAPGQNTEAFF.

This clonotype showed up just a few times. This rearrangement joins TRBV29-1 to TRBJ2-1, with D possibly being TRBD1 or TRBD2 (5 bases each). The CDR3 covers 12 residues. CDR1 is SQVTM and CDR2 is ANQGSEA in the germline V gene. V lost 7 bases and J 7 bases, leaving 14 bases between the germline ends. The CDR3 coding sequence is TGCAGCGGATCTAGGGGACCGAATGAGCAGTTCTTC. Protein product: CSGSRGPNEQFF.

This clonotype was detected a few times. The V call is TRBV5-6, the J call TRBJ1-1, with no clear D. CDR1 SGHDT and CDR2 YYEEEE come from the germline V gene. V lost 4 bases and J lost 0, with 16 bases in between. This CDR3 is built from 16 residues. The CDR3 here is CASSGVVIPMNTEAFF. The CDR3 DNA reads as TGTGCCAGCAGCGGCGTGGTTATACCCATGAACACTGAAGCTTTCTTT.

This CDR3 is CSAPDRASSATNEKLFF. DNA of the CDR3: TGCAGTGCCCCGGACAGGGCTTCATCTGCAACTAATGAAAAACTGTTTTTT. The chain links TRBV20-1 to TRBJ1-4, with 8 bases matching TRBD1. V trimming: 6 bases; J trimming: 0 bases; junction bases outside the gene matches: 12. Germline V gene lookup returns CDR1 DFQATT and CDR2 SNEGSKA (reference sequence). The CDR3 length is 17 residues.

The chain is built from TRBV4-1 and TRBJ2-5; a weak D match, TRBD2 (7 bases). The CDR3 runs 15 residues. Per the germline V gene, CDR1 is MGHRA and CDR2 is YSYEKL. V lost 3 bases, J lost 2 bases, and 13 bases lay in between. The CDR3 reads CASSHPGGLQETQYF. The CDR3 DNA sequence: TGCGCCAGCAGCCACCCCGGGGGGCTGCAAGAGACCCAGTACTTC.

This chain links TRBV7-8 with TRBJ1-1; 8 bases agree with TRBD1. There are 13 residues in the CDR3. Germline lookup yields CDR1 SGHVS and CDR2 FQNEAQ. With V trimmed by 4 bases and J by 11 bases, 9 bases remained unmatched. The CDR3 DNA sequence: TGTGCCAGCAGCTCCATGACAGGGGTTGGGGCTTTCTTT. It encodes CASSSMTGVGAFF.

CDR3: CASSQVQMNTEAFF. In nucleotides, the CDR3 is TGTGCCAGCAGCCAAGTCCAAATGAACACTGAAGCTTTCTTT. V is TRBV14 and J is TRBJ1-1; D gene uncertain. Trimming took 1 base from V and 0 from J, leaving 6 bases between them. CDR1 SGHDN and CDR2 FVKESK come from the germline V gene. This CDR3 comprises 14 residues.

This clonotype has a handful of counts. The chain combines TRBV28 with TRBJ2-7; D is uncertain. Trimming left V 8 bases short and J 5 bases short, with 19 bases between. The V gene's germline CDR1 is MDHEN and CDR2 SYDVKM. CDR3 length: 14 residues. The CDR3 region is CASLKFRQHHEQYF. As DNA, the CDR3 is TGTGCCAGCCTAAAGTTCAGGCAACACCACGAGCAGTACTTC. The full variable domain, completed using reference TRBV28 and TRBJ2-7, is DVKVTQSSRYLVKRTGEKVFLECVQDMDHENMFWYRQDPGLGLRLIYFSYDVKMKEKGDIPEGYSVSREKKERFSLILESASTNQTSMYLCASLKFRQHHEQYFGPGTRLTVT.

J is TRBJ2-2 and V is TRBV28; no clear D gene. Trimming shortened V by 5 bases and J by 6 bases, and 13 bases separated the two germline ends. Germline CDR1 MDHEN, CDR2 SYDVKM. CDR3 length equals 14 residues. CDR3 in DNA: TGTGCCAGCAGTCTCCTCGAGCAGGCCGGGGAGCTGTTTTTT. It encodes CASSLLEQAGELFF.

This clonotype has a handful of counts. This CDR3 is CASSNTGDGRSGNTIYF. DNA for the CDR3: TGTGCCAGCTCAAACACAGGGGACGGTCGCTCTGGAAACACCATATATTTT. The chain carries TRBV18 and TRBJ1-3; the match to TRBD1 covers 7 bases. V shed 5 bases and J 0 bases; nucleotides not matched to a gene: 10. This CDR3 is 17 amino acids long. Germline V gives CDR1 KGHSH, CDR2 LQKENI. Filled out from reference TRBV18 and TRBJ1-3, the complete variable domain reads NAGVMQNPRHLVRRRGQEARLRCSPMKGHSHVYWYRQLPEEGLKFMVYLQKENIIDESGMPKERFSAEFPKEGPSILRIQQVVRGDSAAYFCASSNTGDGRSGNTIYFGEGSWLTVV.

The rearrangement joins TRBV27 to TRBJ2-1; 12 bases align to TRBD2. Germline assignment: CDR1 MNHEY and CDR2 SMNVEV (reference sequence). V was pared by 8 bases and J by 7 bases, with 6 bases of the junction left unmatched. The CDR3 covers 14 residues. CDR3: CASRTSGAINEQFF. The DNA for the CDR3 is TGTGCCAGCCGGACTAGCGGGGCCATAAATGAGCAGTTCTTC.

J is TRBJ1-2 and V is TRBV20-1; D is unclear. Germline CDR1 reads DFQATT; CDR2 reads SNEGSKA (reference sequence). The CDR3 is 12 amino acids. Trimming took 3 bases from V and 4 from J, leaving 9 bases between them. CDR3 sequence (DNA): TGCAGTGCTAGCGCGGGTGCCTATGGCTACACCTTC. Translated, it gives CSASAGAYGYTF.

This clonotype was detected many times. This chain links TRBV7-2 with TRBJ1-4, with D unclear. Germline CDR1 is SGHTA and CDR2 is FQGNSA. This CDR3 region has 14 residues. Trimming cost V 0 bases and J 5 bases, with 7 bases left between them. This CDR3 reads CASSLAGSNEKLFF. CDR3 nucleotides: TGTGCCAGCAGCTTAGCTGGGTCAAATGAAAAACTGTTTTTT.

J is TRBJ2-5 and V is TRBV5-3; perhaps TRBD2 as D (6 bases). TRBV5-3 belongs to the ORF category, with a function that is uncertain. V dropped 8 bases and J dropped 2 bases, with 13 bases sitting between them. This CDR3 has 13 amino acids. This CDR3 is CASSGGAQETQYF. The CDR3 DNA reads TGTGCCAGCAGCGGAGGGGCACAAGAGACCCAGTACTTC.

CDR3: CASSPNPGTPVEQFF. The CDR3 DNA reads as TGTGCCAGCAGCCCCAACCCCGGGACCCCGGTTGAGCAGTTCTTC. The chain links TRBV5-5 to TRBJ2-1, with D perhaps being TRBD1 or TRBD2 (5 bases each). This CDR3 spans 15 amino acids. CDR1 and CDR2 from the germline V gene are SGHKS and YYEKEE (reference sequence). The germline V and J ends were trimmed by 4 bases and 9 bases, with 20 bases remaining between them.

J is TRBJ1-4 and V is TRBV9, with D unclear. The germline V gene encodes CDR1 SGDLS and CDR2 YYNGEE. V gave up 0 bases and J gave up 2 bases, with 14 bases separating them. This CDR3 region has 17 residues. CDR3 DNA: TGTGCCAGCAGCGTAGAAGGCCGCCCGACCACTAATGAAAAACTGTTTTTT. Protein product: CASSVEGRPTTNEKLFF.

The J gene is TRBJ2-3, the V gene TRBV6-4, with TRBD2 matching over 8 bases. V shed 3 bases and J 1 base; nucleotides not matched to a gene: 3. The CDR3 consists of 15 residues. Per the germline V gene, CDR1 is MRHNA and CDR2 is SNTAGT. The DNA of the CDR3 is TGTGCCAGCAGTGAGACAGCGGGGGGCACAGATACGCAGTATTTT. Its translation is CASSETAGGTDTQYF.